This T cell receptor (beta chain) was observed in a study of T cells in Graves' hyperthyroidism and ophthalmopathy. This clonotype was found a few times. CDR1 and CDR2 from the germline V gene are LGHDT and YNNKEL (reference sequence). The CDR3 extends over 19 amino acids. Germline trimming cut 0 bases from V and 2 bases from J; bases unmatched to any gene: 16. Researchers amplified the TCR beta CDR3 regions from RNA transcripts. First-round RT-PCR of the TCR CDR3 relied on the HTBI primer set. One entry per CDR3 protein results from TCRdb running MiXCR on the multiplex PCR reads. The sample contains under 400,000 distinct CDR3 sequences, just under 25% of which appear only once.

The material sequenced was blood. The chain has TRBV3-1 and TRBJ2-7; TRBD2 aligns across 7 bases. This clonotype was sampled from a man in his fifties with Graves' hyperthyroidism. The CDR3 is CASSQDRASGSLSPYEQYF. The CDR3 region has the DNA TGTGCCAGCAGCCAAGATAGGGCTAGCGGTTCCCTAAGCCCCTACGAGCAGTACTTC.